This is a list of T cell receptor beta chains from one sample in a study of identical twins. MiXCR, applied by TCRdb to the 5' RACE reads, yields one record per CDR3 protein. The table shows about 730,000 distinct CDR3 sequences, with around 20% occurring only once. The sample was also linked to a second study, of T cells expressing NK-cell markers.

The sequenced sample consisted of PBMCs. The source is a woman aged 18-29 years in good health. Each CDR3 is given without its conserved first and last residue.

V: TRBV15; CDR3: ATSRDVRTANEQF
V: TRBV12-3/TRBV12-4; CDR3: ASSLNQGERNEQF
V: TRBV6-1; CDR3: ASSRDRGGYEQY
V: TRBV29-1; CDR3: SVEVPGTEAF
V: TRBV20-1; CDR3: SARVQQETQY
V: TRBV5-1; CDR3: ASSRPVYNEQF
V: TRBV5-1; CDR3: ASSFGTTPYEQF
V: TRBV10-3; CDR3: AISEYRTSENYEQY
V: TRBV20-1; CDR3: SARGQRETQY
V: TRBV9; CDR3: ASSVAGGPDEQY
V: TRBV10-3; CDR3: AISMTGSETQY
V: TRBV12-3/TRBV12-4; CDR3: ASSPRWGATGATYEQY
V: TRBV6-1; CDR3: ASSESGGSRHEQF
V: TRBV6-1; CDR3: ASSVDWGTGELF
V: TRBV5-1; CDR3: ASGSGGVRDTQY
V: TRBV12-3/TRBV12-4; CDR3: ASSSRTSGVIYEQY
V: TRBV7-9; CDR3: ASQVGAGTQY
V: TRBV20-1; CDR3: SAAREGSGNQPQH
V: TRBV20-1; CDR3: SASGIETNYGYT
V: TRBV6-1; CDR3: ASTEGGGRDTQY
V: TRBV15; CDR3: ATSPGLAGGTQY
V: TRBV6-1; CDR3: ASFRVDRDLYGYT
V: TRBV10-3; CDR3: AISGGQVAETQY
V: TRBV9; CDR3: ASSVDSRSDQPQH
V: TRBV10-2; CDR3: ASNQGLNYGYT
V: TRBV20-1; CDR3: SALDITGLAC
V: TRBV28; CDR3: ASSLGVGRDTQY
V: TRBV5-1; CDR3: ASSSGTSGYTWELF
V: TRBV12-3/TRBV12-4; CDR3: ASSWGGGPLSEQY
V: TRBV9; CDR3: ASSVEPAFDTQY
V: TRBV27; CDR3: ASSLLGGGGELF
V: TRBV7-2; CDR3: ASSLVRGRGANVLT
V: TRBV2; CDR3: ATRPGPGGAQY
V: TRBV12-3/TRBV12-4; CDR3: ASSPPGLAGYNEQF
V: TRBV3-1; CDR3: ASSQAYGLGYNEQF
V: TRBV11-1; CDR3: ASRQGMASGSSSYNEQF
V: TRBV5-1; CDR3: ASSYRDRAFEQY
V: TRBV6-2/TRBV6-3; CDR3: ASSPDRESDTQY
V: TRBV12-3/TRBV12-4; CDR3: ASSLESPYNEQF
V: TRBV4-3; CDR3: ASRKVGGTDTQY
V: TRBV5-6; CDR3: ASSKDRVHEQF
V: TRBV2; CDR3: ATGLARDTQY
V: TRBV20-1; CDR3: SAALGLGGPNEQF
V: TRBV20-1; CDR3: SASGVQTDTQY
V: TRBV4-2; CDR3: ASSPETGTSVGELF
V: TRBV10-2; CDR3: ASSDNLRQGEINGELF